Shown below are 29 T cell receptor beta chains from a single sample sequenced in a study of Ad26.COV2.S vaccination and SARS-CoV-2 variants. Produced via immunoSEQ multiplex PCR; TCRdb's table is partial and in-frame only. The sample records about 420,000 clones, roughly 90% being singletons. Treatment indicated: over 15 received Ad26.COV2.S at low or high dose, single or two shots; about 5 received placebo; per-sample allocation not given. Sampling occurred on day 63 after the first vaccine or placebo injection. The source material was peripheral blood, sampled in a trial of Ad26.COV2.S vaccine versus placebo. All receptors come from a person aged 18-60 years who received the Ad26.COV2.S COVID-19 vaccine or a placebo.

Details on this clone: Other DNA sequences in this sample translate to the same CDR3. V and J are TRBV3-1 (or the pseudogene TRBV3-2) and TRBJ1-5, with D tentatively TRBD1 (6 bases). The V gene's germline CDR1 is LGHDT and CDR2 YNNKEL (reference sequence). There are 14 residues in the CDR3. Trimming cost V 1 base and J 2 bases, with 6 bases left between them. CDR3 bases: TGTGCCAGCAGCCAAGGACAGGGCAATCAGCCCCAGCATTTT. Its translation is CASSQGQGNQPQHF.

This clone appeared once. The chain recombines TRBV30 with TRBJ2-7; 10 bases are shared with TRBD2. In germline, CDR1 is GTSNPN, CDR2 SVGIG (reference sequence). The trim removed 0 bases at V and 6 bases at J, leaving 5 bases unmatched. This CDR3 is built from 14 residues. CDR3 coding DNA: TGTGCCTGGAGTGTAATCGCTAGCGGGGGCGAGCAGTACTTC. This sequence encodes CAWSVIASGGEQYF.

The V and J genes are TRBV6-2 or TRBV6-3 and TRBJ2-5, with no clear D. CDR1 MNHEY and CDR2 SVGEGT come from the germline V gene. The CDR3 runs 14 residues. The V end was cut by 5 bases, the J end by 2 bases, with 12 bases between. CDR3 residues: CASSLLRVQETQYF. The CDR3 nucleotides are TGTGCCAGCAGTCTGCTCCGGGTTCAAGAGACCCAGTACTTC.

The chain couples TRBV10-3 to TRBJ2-2; weak D call: TRBD1 (6 bases). The CDR3 runs 15 residues. Germline-derived CDR1 and CDR2 are ENHRY and SYGVKD. V was pared by 7 bases and J by 1 base, with 13 bases between. This chain's CDR3 is CAINPGQMNTGELFF. CDR3 coding DNA: TGTGCCATCAACCCGGGACAAATGAACACCGGGGAGCTGTTTTTT.

The chain employs TRBV6-4 and TRBJ1-2; D remains unclear. The V gene's germline CDR1 is MRHNA and CDR2 SNTAGT. This CDR3 spans 15 amino acids. Trimming shortened V by 0 bases and J by 5 bases, and 13 bases separated the two germline ends. The DNA of the CDR3 is TGTGCCAGCAGTGACTCTTTCGGGGTTGGTTATGGCTACACCTTC. Amino acids: CASSDSFGVGYGYTF.

This sequence joins TRBV25-1 and TRBJ1-2; possible D gene TRBD1, 5 bases. Deletions cut 3 bases from V and 5 bases from J, with 7 bases between. Per the germline V gene, CDR1 is MGHDK and CDR2 is SYGVNS. This CDR3 has 12 residues. CDR3 residues: CASSDGGYGYTF. In DNA form, the CDR3 reads TGTGCCAGCAGTGATGGGGGGTATGGCTACACCTTC.

The V gene is TRBV7-8, the J gene TRBJ2-7, with D perhaps matching TRBD1 (6 bases). V lost 2 bases, J lost 3 bases, and 8 bases lay in between. Germline V gene data show CDR1 as SGHVS and CDR2 as FQNEAQ. The CDR3 consists of 13 residues. Here the CDR3 DNA reads TGTGCCAGCAGCTTACCAGGGGTCTACGAGCAGTACTTC. Encoded protein: CASSLPGVYEQYF.

A few counts support this clone. The V gene is TRBV29-1, the J gene TRBJ1-1; the D gene is possibly TRBD1 (6 bases). The CDR3 has 13 residues. V was trimmed by 4 bases and J by 5 bases, leaving 14 bases between them. Germline V gene lookup returns CDR1 SQVTM and CDR2 ANQGSEA. For the CDR3, the DNA is TGCAGCGTTGTGGCAGGGGTAAGGACTGAAGCTTTCTTT. Protein product: CSVVAGVRTEAFF.

This sequence joins TRBV7-9 and TRBJ1-2; the match to TRBD1 covers 9 bases. The CDR3 totals 13 residues. The germline gives CDR1 SEHNR, CDR2 FQNEAQ (reference sequence). J lost 7 bases, V lost 3 bases, and 3 bases had no gene match. Here the CDR3 reads CASSFGTGSGYTF. As DNA, the CDR3 is TGTGCCAGCAGCTTCGGGACAGGGTCTGGCTACACCTTC.

This clone appeared a single time. The chain carries TRBV5-4 and TRBJ2-7; TRBD2 matches at 8 bases. V was clipped by 1 base and J by 5 bases; unmatched bases: 5. CDR3 size: 14 residues. From germline, CDR1 is SGHNT and CDR2 YYREEE (reference sequence). CDR3 bases: TGTGCCAGCAGCTTGCTCGGGGGGGTGAACGAGCAGTACTTC. Its protein is CASSLLGGVNEQYF. The full variable domain, with the rest looked up from reference TRBV5-4 and TRBJ2-7, is ETGVTQSPTHLIKTRGQQVTLRCSSQSGHNTVSWYQQALGQGPQFIFQYYREEENGRGNFPPRFSGLQFPNYSSELNVNALELDDSALYLCASSLLGGVNEQYFGPGTRLTVT.

The genes are TRBV14 and TRBJ2-7; D may be TRBD1 (5 bases). Trimming removed 3 bases from V and 0 bases from J, with 12 bases in between. Germline CDR1 is SGHDN and CDR2 is FVKESK. The CDR3 has 15 residues. The CDR3: CASSHPPRDSYEQYF. The CDR3 nucleotides read TGTGCCAGCAGCCATCCCCCCAGGGACTCCTACGAGCAGTACTTC.

This clone was picked up one time. The chain has TRBV7-9 and TRBJ1-1; D gene ambiguous. Per the germline V gene, CDR1 is SEHNR and CDR2 is FQNEAQ (reference sequence). The CDR3 has 12 amino acids. V dropped 2 bases and J dropped 3 bases, with 4 bases sitting between them. CDR3 sequence (DNA): TGTGCCAGCAGCTTACCGGACACTGAAGCTTTCTTT. It specifies CASSLPDTEAFF.

The rearrangement joins TRBV4-1 to TRBJ1-2; D gene uncertain. Germline CDR1 reads MGHRA; CDR2 reads YSYEKL. The CDR3 extends over 16 amino acids. Trimming stripped 0 bases from V and 5 bases from J, with 16 bases between. The CDR3 DNA reads as TGCGCCAGCAGCCAAGAACCACGGAACTGGGGATATGGCTACACCTTC. Protein: CASSQEPRNWGYGYTF.

This clone has only one observation. The rearrangement joins TRBV27 to TRBJ2-3; 10 positions match TRBD2. V lost 5 bases and J lost 5; bases outside the gene matches: 13. The CDR3 loop spans 17 amino acids. From germline, CDR1 is MNHEY and CDR2 SMNVEV (reference sequence). CDR3 amino acids: CASSPSPAGGHKDTQYF. CDR3 sequence (DNA): TGTGCCAGCAGTCCCAGTCCAGCGGGGGGGCATAAAGATACGCAGTATTTT.

V and J are TRBV28 and TRBJ2-5; TRBD1 might be the D (7 bases). V was shortened by 2 bases and J by 5 bases, with 15 bases between the two germline ends. This CDR3 has 15 residues. Germline V CDR1 and CDR2: MDHEN, SYDVKM. The CDR3 DNA follows: TGTGCCAGCAGTTTAGGCAGGGGGGTTCGTGAGACCCAGTACTTC. This gives the protein CASSLGRGVRETQYF. The full variable domain, rest sourced from reference TRBV28 and TRBJ2-5, is DVKVTQSSRYLVKRTGEKVFLECVQDMDHENMFWYRQDPGLGLRLIYFSYDVKMKEKGDIPEGYSVSREKKERFSLILESASTNQTSMYLCASSLGRGVRETQYFGPGTRLLVL.

This rearrangement joins TRBV28 to TRBJ1-1, with unresolved D. The CDR3 is 12 residues long. The germline V gene has CDR1 MDHEN and CDR2 SYDVKM. V lost 4 bases and J lost 7, with 10 bases in between. CDR3 protein: CASSSNTVEAFF. DNA for the CDR3: TGTGCCAGCAGTTCAAACACAGTTGAAGCTTTCTTT.

The chain employs TRBV28 and TRBJ1-1; unclear D gene. V lost 8 bases and J 11 bases, leaving 12 bases between the germline ends. This CDR3 is built from 10 residues. Germline-derived CDR1 and CDR2 are MDHEN and SYDVKM. The chain's CDR3 is CASGPREAFF. The CDR3 coding sequence is TGTGCCAGCGGACCCCGGGAGGCTTTCTTT.

This clone was counted a few times. This chain joins TRBV5-1 and TRBJ2-1; 8 nucleotides align to TRBD2. Germline V gene data show CDR1 as SGHRS and CDR2 as YFSETQ. The junction had 12 bases not matched to a gene; V was cut back by 4 bases and J by 9 bases. This CDR3 region has 15 residues. The CDR3 is CASSPGGLAGIEQFF. The CDR3 DNA reads TGCGCCAGCAGCCCTGGAGGACTAGCAGGAATTGAGCAGTTCTTC.

This clone came up many times. At the DNA level, this CDR3 is encoded by other sequences in the same sample as well. The CDR3 nucleotides are TGTGCCAGCAGCCAAGACACCTCTGGAAACACCATATATTTT. This encodes CASSQDTSGNTIYF. The gene calls are TRBV3-1 (or the pseudogene TRBV3-2) and TRBJ1-3; D remains unclear. Germline CDR1 LGHDT, CDR2 YNNKEL (reference sequence). Trimming removed 0 bases from V and 0 bases from J, with 3 bases in between. The CDR3 runs to 14 residues.

This clone was detected a few times. The chain uses TRBV11-3 and TRBJ2-2, with TRBD1 identical over 7 bases. The J segment lost 0 bases and the V segment lost 4 bases, leaving 2 bases of the junction unmatched. The CDR3 has 15 amino acids. Germline V gene lookup returns CDR1 SGHNT and CDR2 YENEEA. The CDR3 sequence is CASSSGTANTGELFF. The CDR3 DNA follows: TGTGCCAGCAGCTCGGGGACAGCGAACACCGGGGAGCTGTTTTTT.

The V and J genes are TRBV30 and TRBJ1-2; the D gene is possibly TRBD1 (5 bases). V lost 3 bases and J 8 bases, leaving 25 bases between the germline ends. The CDR3 is made up of 16 amino acids. Germline-derived CDR1 and CDR2 are GTSNPN and SVGIG (reference sequence). DNA for the CDR3: TGTGCCTGGAGGGTTGGCCCAGGGAAAAGTGCCGGGGGCTACACCTTC. This encodes CAWRVGPGKSAGGYTF.

The chain links TRBV25-1 to TRBJ2-2, with no clear D. CDR1 is MGHDK, CDR2 SYGVNS, per germline. The CDR3 loop spans 13 amino acids. V lost 6 bases and J 5 bases, leaving 10 bases between the germline ends. The CDR3 reads CASRTQGTGELFF. In DNA, the CDR3 is TGTGCCAGCAGGACCCAAGGGACCGGGGAGCTGTTTTTT.

The rearrangement joins TRBV13 to TRBJ2-7; D is possibly TRBD1 or TRBD2 (6 bases each). CDR1 is PRHDT and CDR2 is FYEKMQ in the germline V gene (reference sequence). The CDR3 extends over 13 amino acids. V gave up 6 bases and J gave up 3 bases, with 12 bases separating them. Here the CDR3 reads CASSQGRNYEQYF. The CDR3 DNA reads TGTGCCAGCAGTCAGGGGAGGAACTACGAGCAGTACTTC.

The chain employs TRBV7-9 and TRBJ1-6; no definite D call. This CDR3 contains 14 residues. Germline CDR1 is SEHNR and CDR2 is FQNEAQ (reference sequence). Trimming removed 5 bases from V and 6 bases from J, with 11 bases in between. The DNA for the CDR3 is TGTGCCAGCAGCGGTGCGCCAAGTAATTCACCCCTCCACTTT. Amino acid sequence: CASSGAPSNSPLHF.

The V call is TRBV28, the J call TRBJ1-6; tentative D call: TRBD1 (6 bases). The CDR3 covers 19 residues. V lost 6 bases to trimming and J lost 5 bases, with 26 bases between them. The germline gives CDR1 MDHEN, CDR2 SYDVKM. The CDR3 nucleotides read TGTGCCAGCAGAGGCAGGGGACACCGGTCCCGGGGGCATAATTCACCCCTCCACTTT. Its protein product is CASRGRGHRSRGHNSPLHF.

The chain recombines TRBV29-1 with TRBJ2-7, with D perhaps matching TRBD1 (6 bases). CDR1 is SQVTM and CDR2 is ANQGSEA in the germline V gene. This CDR3 is built from 16 residues. Between the trimmed V and J ends, which lost 2 bases and 3 bases, there was a span of 20 bases. CDR3: CSVESGHRAEGYEQYF. DNA of the CDR3: TGCAGCGTTGAAAGTGGTCACAGGGCAGAGGGCTACGAGCAGTACTTC.

The chain uses TRBV9 and TRBJ1-4; a possible D gene is TRBD1 (5 bases). V gave up 0 bases and J gave up 2 bases, with 17 bases separating them. Per the germline V gene, CDR1 is SGDLS and CDR2 is YYNGEE. There are 18 residues in the CDR3. Here the CDR3 DNA reads TGTGCCAGCAGCGTAGGCCCCAGGGTTTTTGATACTAATGAAAAACTGTTTTTT. Amino acids: CASSVGPRVFDTNEKLFF. The whole variable domain, remainder taken from reference TRBV9 and TRBJ1-4, is DSGVTQTPKHLITATGQRVTLRCSPRSGDLSVYWYQQSLDQGLQFLIQYYNGEERAKGNILERFSAQQFPDLHSELNLSSLELGDSALYFCASSVGPRVFDTNEKLFFGSGTQLSVL.

The chain carries TRBV27 and TRBJ2-1, with 10 positions matching TRBD2. This CDR3 spans 15 amino acids. Germline lookup yields CDR1 MNHEY and CDR2 SMNVEV (reference sequence). J gave up 4 bases and V 3 bases, and 3 bases lay outside the gene matches. The CDR3 nucleotides are TGTGCCAGCAGTTTGGCAGCGGGGGGGTACAATGAGCAGTTCTTC. It specifies CASSLAAGGYNEQFF.

Only one count was recorded for this clone. The CDR3 reads CASSLALGTANYGYTF. CDR3 nucleotide sequence: TGCGCCAGCAGCTTGGCCTTAGGCACAGCTAACTATGGCTACACCTTC. The V call is TRBV5-1, the J call TRBJ1-2; D gene ambiguous. Germline CDR1 is SGHRS and CDR2 is YFSETQ. V was cut by 0 bases and J by 0 bases, with 12 bases left in between. The CDR3 has 16 amino acids.